The 28 T cell receptor beta chains presented below share a single source sample, sequenced in a study of CD8+ T cells in alopecia areata. CD4, CD8alpha, NKG2D, NKG2ACE and other markers were used to sort pooled cutaneous lymph node cells. Extraction and reverse transcription of RNA yielded cDNA as the sequencing template. The assay was immunoSEQ multiplex PCR, and TCRdb's table has in-frame clones only and misses some. This sample carries about 270,000 clones, none of them present only once. Sequenced: CD4+ T cells sorted from a lymph node. All receptors come from a C3H/HeJ mouse with alopecia areata. For this strain, the MHC haplotype corresponds to H2-k.

This clone has just a few counts. The genes and germline here are from mouse. The missing CDR3 end, 3 residues past where the read stops, is filled in from the germline J gene. At the DNA level, this CDR3 is encoded by other sequences in the same sample as well. The chain recombines TRBV13-3 with TRBJ1-6, with D maybe TRBD1 (5 bases). TRBJ1-6 is an ORF, and what it does is uncertain. Between the trimmed V and J ends, which lost 1 base and 5 bases, there was a span of 7 bases. There are 14 residues in the CDR3. Germline V gives CDR1 NNHDY, CDR2 SYVADS. The sequenced part of the CDR3 DNA is TGTGCCAGCAGTGATCAGGGAGATAATTCGCCC. It codes for CASSDQGDNSP. The full CDR3 is CASSDQGDNSPLYF.

This clone was recorded at least ten times. Any gene name here is a mouse gene name. The sequence runs out 4 residues before the end of the CDR3; the remainder is reconstructed from the germline J gene. The chain joins TRBV29 to TRBJ2-2, with D possibly being TRBD1 (5 bases). V was shortened by 6 bases and J by 2 bases, with 10 bases between the two germline ends. The CDR3 is 14 residues long. The germline gives CDR1 MSHET, CDR2 SYDVDS. CDR3 DNA (partial): TGTGCTAGCAGCCCAGGGTGGAACACCGGG. Residues: CASSPGWNTG. The entire CDR3 protein reads CASSPGWNTGQLYF.

This clone was recorded many times. Genes and germline are mouse. The read ends 4 residues early relative to the CDR3; the germline J gene fills the gap. The chain employs TRBV17 and TRBJ2-3; D is possibly TRBD1 (6 bases). From germline, CDR1 is MNHDT and CDR2 YYDKIL. This CDR3 spans 14 amino acids. Trimming cost V 0 bases and J 3 bases, with 7 bases left between them. The part of the CDR3 DNA that was read is TGTGCTAGCAGTAGAGATCAGGGGGCAGAA. It is translated as CASSRDQGAE. The entire CDR3 sequence reads CASSRDQGAETLYF.

A remark on this clone: Any gene name here is a mouse gene name. The DNA ends 4 residues before the CDR3 does, and the rest of the CDR3 is filled in from the germline J gene. J is TRBJ2-2 and V is TRBV13-1, with 11 bases identical to TRBD1. CDR1 is NSHNY and CDR2 is SYGAGN in the germline V gene. This CDR3 comprises 16 residues. V lost 6 bases to trimming and J lost 1 base; unmatched junction nucleotides: 5. Incomplete CDR3 DNA: TGTGCCAGCAACGAAGGGACAGGGGGAAACACCGGG. The encoded protein is CASNEGTGGNTG. The whole CDR3 protein is CASNEGTGGNTGQLYF.

With respect to this clone: Gene labels here are mouse ones. The missing CDR3 end, 4 residues past where the read stops, is filled in from the germline J gene. The chain is built from TRBV31 and TRBJ1-2, with 12 nucleotides matching TRBD1. This CDR3 spans 16 amino acids. Trimming removed 0 bases from V and 3 bases from J; junction bases left unmatched: 5. CDR1 GKSSPN and CDR2 SITVG come from the germline V gene. The CDR3 sequence: CAWSLGDRGRDSDYTF. CDR3 bases read: TGTGCCTGGAGTCTAGGGGACAGGGGGCGCGACTCC.

Concerning this clone itself: Any gene name here is a mouse gene name. The read halts 4 residues ahead of the CDR3 end, with the missing end drawn from the germline J gene. The same CDR3 also results from other DNA sequences found in this sample. The rearrangement joins TRBV14 to TRBJ2-2, with 11 bases fitting TRBD1. The germline V gene has CDR1 SGHDT and CDR2 FRDEAV. V lost 5 bases to trimming and J lost 4 bases; unmatched junction nucleotides: 4. The CDR3 loop spans 15 amino acids. CDR3: CASSPGTGGTGQLYF. CDR3 bases read: TGTGCCAGCAGCCCCGGGACAGGGGGCACCGGG.

Concerning this clone: Gene names and germline match the mouse. From the germline J gene comes the end of the CDR3, since the read stops 4 residues before it. The chain employs TRBV13-3 and TRBJ2-3; tentative D call: TRBD1 (6 bases). There are 13 residues in the CDR3. From germline, CDR1 is NNHDY and CDR2 SYVADS. The CDR3 bases that were read are TGTGCCAGCAGTGATCTGACAGGAGAA. This translates into CASSDLTGE. The CDR3 in full is CASSDLTGETLYF.

In regard to this clone: The gene symbols are mouse symbols. The read is 4 residues too short to cover the CDR3 end, so that end is filled in from the germline J gene. The V gene is TRBV13-1, the J gene TRBJ2-5; 9 bases fit TRBD2. The CDR3 covers 14 residues. Germline V gene lookup returns CDR1 NSHNY and CDR2 SYGAGN. Incomplete CDR3 DNA: TGTGCCAGCAGTGATTTGGGGGGGCCTGAC. Protein sequence: CASSDLGGPD. The entire CDR3 sequence reads CASSDLGGPDTQYF.

In this sample, this clone turned up a few times. Genes and germline come from the mouse. Read data end 4 residues before the CDR3 end; the end is taken from the germline J gene. The V gene is TRBV31, the J gene TRBJ2-2; TRBD2 matches at 8 bases. J lost 0 bases, V lost 7 bases, and 7 bases had no gene match. This CDR3 is built from 15 residues. Per germline, CDR1 GKSSPN and CDR2 SITVG. The sequenced CDR3 bases are TGTGCCTCCTCAGACTGGGGCCCAAACACCGGG. As protein: CASSDWGPNTG. The entire CDR3 sequence reads CASSDWGPNTGQLYF.

This clone showed up just a few times. The listed genes are named as in mouse. The read ends 4 residues shy of where the CDR3 ends; the end is completed using the germline J gene. V and J are TRBV29 and TRBJ2-3; D may be TRBD1 (5 bases). The CDR3 is made up of 15 amino acids. The V end lost 1 base, the J end lost 0 bases, and 8 bases lay between the germline ends. The germline V gene encodes CDR1 MSHET and CDR2 SYDVDS. The sequenced CDR3 bases are TGTGCTAGCAGTTTATTTGGACAAAGTGCAGAA. Amino acid sequence: CASSLFGQSAE. The full CDR3 protein is CASSLFGQSAETLYF.

This clone was seen only a few times. Germline and genes: mouse. The observed sequence ends 4 residues before the CDR3 terminus, with the missing tail filled in from the germline J gene. The identical CDR3 is also encoded by other nucleotide sequences in the sample. The chain employs TRBV13-3 and TRBJ2-1; 9 bases are shared with TRBD2. Germline V lookup: CDR1 NNHDY, CDR2 SYVADS. V shed 3 bases and J 0 bases; nucleotides not matched to a gene: 1. CDR3 length: 15 amino acids. The sequenced part of the CDR3 DNA is TGTGCCAGCAGTGGACTGGGGGTTAACTATGCT. Its protein product is CASSGLGVNYA. The whole CDR3 protein is CASSGLGVNYAEQFF.

This clone was detected ten times or more. Gene names refer to mouse genes. The read ends 4 residues early relative to the CDR3; the germline J gene fills the gap. Other DNA sequences in this sample translate to the same CDR3. J is TRBJ2-3 and V is TRBV13-1; D not certain. The V gene lost 1 base and the J gene lost 0 bases, with 6 bases spanning the gap. The CDR3 is made up of 14 amino acids. CDR1 NSHNY and CDR2 SYGAGN come from the germline V gene. The covered CDR3 bases are TGTGCCAGCAGTGATTCTTCTAGTGCAGAA. It translates to CASSDSSSAE. The whole CDR3 protein reads CASSDSSSAETLYF.

Details on this clone: The listed genes are named as in mouse. With the read ending 4 residues before the CDR3 end, the germline J gene is used to fill in that end. The J gene is TRBJ1-1, the V gene TRBV13-3; 9 bases line up with TRBD1. There are 14 residues in the CDR3. Germline CDR1 NNHDY, CDR2 SYVADS. The junction had 4 bases not matched to a gene; V was cut back by 3 bases and J by 4 bases. CDR3 region: CASSGGTGPTEVFF. Incomplete CDR3 DNA: TGTGCCAGCAGTGGGGGGACAGGGCCCACA.

Turning to this clone: The germline and genes are mouse ones. The observed sequence ends 3 residues before the CDR3 terminus, with the missing tail filled in from the germline J gene. This rearrangement joins TRBV1 to TRBJ1-6, with TRBD1 identical over 7 bases. TRBJ1-6 is an open reading frame, and its role is uncertain. The CDR3 consists of 15 residues. Trimming at V came to 0 bases and at J to 6 bases, leaving 2 bases not matched to a gene. From germline, CDR1 is NSQYPW and CDR2 LRSPGD (reference sequence). CDR3 sequence: CTCSADTGVNSPLYF. CDR3 DNA (partial): TGCACCTGCAGTGCAGATACAGGGGTTAATTCGCCC.

This clone was picked up a small number of times. Genes and germline are mouse. With the read ending 4 residues before the CDR3 end, the germline J gene is used to fill in that end. This chain connects TRBV1 to TRBJ2-3; 8 nucleotides align to TRBD1. Germline V gives CDR1 NSQYPW, CDR2 LRSPGD (reference sequence). This CDR3 spans 14 amino acids. V shed 5 bases and J 1 base; nucleotides not matched to a gene: 2. CDR3 DNA, as far as it was read: TGCACCTGCAGTCGACAGGGGCGTGCAGAA. It yields the protein CTCSRQGRAE. The whole CDR3 protein reads CTCSRQGRAETLYF.

This clone turned up a few times. The germline and genes are mouse ones. The CDR3 is cut off 4 residues early in the read; its end comes from the germline J gene. The same CDR3 also results from other DNA sequences found in this sample. The chain has TRBV19 and TRBJ2-2, with D possibly matching TRBD1 (6 bases). This CDR3 is built from 15 residues. Trimming took 1 base from V and 1 from J, leaving 8 bases between them. Germline CDR1 is FNHDT and CDR2 is SITEND (reference sequence). CDR3 amino acids: CASSIPRGNTGQLYF. CDR3 DNA, as far as it was read: TGTGCCAGCAGTATACCCAGGGGAAACACCGGG.

This clone appeared a few times. Genes here carry mouse names. The read terminates 4 residues before the CDR3 end, so the remaining end is supplied by the germline J gene. J is TRBJ1-2 and V is TRBV1; possibly TRBD1 for D (6 bases). Per germline, CDR1 NSQYPW and CDR2 LRSPGD (reference sequence). The CDR3 loop spans 13 amino acids. Deletions cut 6 bases from V and 2 bases from J, with 10 bases between. CDR3 DNA (partial): TGCACCTGCAGACAGGGTGGGAACTCC. Amino acid sequence: CTCRQGGNS. In full, the CDR3 is CTCRQGGNSDYTF.

In the case of this clone: A read error is possible here, since a much larger clone lies one base away. Gene names follow the mouse nomenclature. From the germline J gene comes the end of the CDR3, since the read stops 4 residues before it. The rearrangement uses TRBV13-3 and TRBJ1-2; 8 bases agree with TRBD1. CDR3 length: 14 residues. Germline V CDR1 and CDR2: NNHDY, SYVADS. V shed 5 bases and J 0 bases; nucleotides not matched to a gene: 3. CDR3 in amino acids: CASREQGANSDYTF. Partial CDR3 DNA: TGTGCCAGCAGAGAACAGGGGGCAAACTCC.

To note about this clone: Gene names refer to mouse genes. With the read ending 4 residues before the CDR3 end, the germline J gene is used to fill in that end. This chain links TRBV5 with TRBJ2-5; TRBD1 matches 7 bases. The CDR3 length is 14 residues. Trimming cost V 3 bases and J 2 bases; bases outside gene matches: 2. The germline V gene has CDR1 LGHNA and CDR2 YNLKQL (reference sequence). Here the CDR3 reads CASSHRQGQDTQYF. The CDR3 bases that were read are TGTGCCAGCAGCCACCGACAGGGCCAAGAC.

This clone turned up a few times. Germline and genes: mouse. The sequence runs out 4 residues before the end of the CDR3; the remainder is reconstructed from the germline J gene. V usage is TRBV13-1 and J usage is TRBJ2-1, with 10 nucleotides matching TRBD2. Germline V gene lookup returns CDR1 NSHNY and CDR2 SYGAGN. V dropped 6 bases and J dropped 3; count of bases not matched to a gene: 3. The length of the CDR3 is 14 residues. CDR3 amino acids: CASNNWGGYAEQFF. CDR3 DNA, as far as it was read: TGTGCCAGCAACAACTGGGGGGGCTATGCT.

On this clone: With a much larger clone just one base away, this may be a read error. Mouse gene names and germline throughout. The read stops 4 residues short of the end of the CDR3; the missing end is completed from the germline J gene. The J gene is TRBJ1-1, the V gene TRBV13-3, with 7 nucleotides matching TRBD1. Germline CDR1 is NNHDY and CDR2 is SYVADS. Trimming took 7 bases from V and 1 from J; bases not matched to a gene: 1. The CDR3 spans 12 residues. CDR3 DNA, as far as it was read: TGTGCCAGCTGGGACAGAAACACA. This sequence encodes CASWDRNT. The entire CDR3 is CASWDRNTEVFF.

Turning to this clone: Gene names are mouse gene names. The read halts 4 residues ahead of the CDR3 end, with the missing end drawn from the germline J gene. Other DNA sequences of this sample code for an identical CDR3. The chain employs TRBV13-1 and TRBJ2-5; the D is unclear. Germline V lookup: CDR1 NSHNY, CDR2 SYGAGN. The CDR3 is 13 residues long. The CDR3 DNA, read in part, is TGTGCCAGCAGTGATGCAGGAAGAGAC. Amino acids: CASSDAGRD. The whole CDR3 sequence reads CASSDAGRDTQYF.

About this clone itself: The gene symbols are mouse symbols. Read sequence stops 4 residues before the CDR3 end, and the germline J gene provides the missing end. This sequence joins TRBV5 and TRBJ2-1, with D uncertain. The CDR3 is 14 amino acids. Germline V gene data show CDR1 as LGHNA and CDR2 as YNLKQL (reference sequence). Trimming left V 0 bases short and J 4 bases short, with 7 bases between. CDR3: CASSQDGRYAEQFF. The covered CDR3 bases are TGTGCCAGCAGCCAAGATGGCAGGTATGCT.

This clone turned up a few times. Gene names are the mouse ones. The CDR3 is cut off 4 residues early in the read; its end comes from the germline J gene. The rearrangement joins TRBV1 to TRBJ2-1, with D perhaps TRBD1 (6 bases). V lost 3 bases and J lost 4, with 13 bases in between. The CDR3 runs 15 residues. The germline V gene encodes CDR1 NSQYPW and CDR2 LRSPGD (reference sequence). CDR3: CTCSANPGQYAEQFF. Partial CDR3 DNA: TGCACCTGCAGTGCGAACCCGGGACAATATGCT.

A note on this clone: Mouse gene names and germline throughout. The sample carries other DNA sequences with the same CDR3. The covered CDR3 bases are TGTGCCAGCAGCCCGGGGGGTAACCAAGAC. Its protein product is CASSPGGNQD. The entire CDR3 is CASSPGGNQDTQYF. The rearrangement uses TRBV5 and TRBJ2-5, with a weak D call TRBD2 (6 bases). The read ends 4 residues before the CDR3 terminus; that terminus is restored from the germline J gene. Germline CDR1 and CDR2: LGHNA and YNLKQL (reference sequence). Trimming pared 4 bases from V and 0 bases from J, leaving 8 bases between. The CDR3 contains 14 residues.

As to this clone: The gene names here belong to mouse. Coverage ceases 4 residues before the CDR3 finishes, and the germline J gene fills in the end. The V call is TRBV13-1, the J call TRBJ1-1; D possibly corresponds to TRBD1 (6 bases). CDR1 and CDR2 (germline): NSHNY, SYGAGN. Trimming removed 2 bases at V and 0 bases at J, with 11 bases between. The CDR3 has 15 residues. The CDR3 DNA, read in part, is TGTGCCAGCAGTGAGGGGACAAGAGCAAACACA. Residues: CASSEGTRANT. The CDR3 in its entirety is CASSEGTRANTEVFF.

Points on this clone: The gene names given are mouse names. With the read ending 4 residues before the CDR3 end, the germline J gene is used to fill in that end. The chain couples TRBV5 to TRBJ2-5; 8 bases line up with TRBD1. Trimming at V came to 4 bases and at J to 2 bases, leaving 8 bases not matched to a gene. Germline loops: CDR1 LGHNA, CDR2 YNLKQL (reference sequence). The CDR3 loop spans 16 amino acids. CDR3 residues: CASSLRTGPLQDTQYF. Partial CDR3 DNA: TGTGCCAGCAGCCTTCGGACAGGGCCCCTCCAAGAC.

Remarks on this clone: Germline and genes here are mouse. Read coverage stops 4 residues before the CDR3 terminus; the germline J gene supplies the remainder. The V call is TRBV14, the J call TRBJ1-2, with a weak D call TRBD1 (6 bases). V was cut by 2 bases and J by 3 bases, with 11 bases left in between. The CDR3 spans 14 residues. CDR1 SGHDT and CDR2 FRDEAV come from the germline V gene. CDR3 DNA (partial): TGTGCCAGCAGTTTAGGGGGGGAGGACTCC. Its protein is CASSLGGEDS. The full-length CDR3 reads as CASSLGGEDSDYTF. Full variable domain (rest looked up from reference TRBV14 and TRBJ1-2): EAGVTQSPRYAVLQEGQAVSFWCDPISGHDTLYWYQQPRDQGPQLLVYFRDEAVIDNSQLPSDRFSAVRPKGTNSTLKIQSAKQGDTATYLCASSLGGEDSDYTFGSGTRLLVI.